These 27 T cell receptor beta chains came from one sample sequenced in a study of blood T cell repertoires in COVID-19. Sequenced by immunoSEQ multiplex PCR; TCRdb stores in-frame clones only, minus some. The repertoire consists of a few hundred thousand clones, with about four fifths occurring once and the leading ten covering about 10%. Sample: peripheral blood. The receptors come from a woman of 80 years or more with acute or convalescent COVID-19.

The rearrangement links TRBV6-6 to TRBJ1-2; D not certain. The CDR3 is made up of 16 amino acids. Germline V lookup: CDR1 MNHNY, CDR2 SVGAGI (reference sequence). The ends were cut back, 6 bases at V and 1 base at J, with 18 bases in the middle. CDR3: CASSPPGGGVNYGYTF. The CDR3 DNA sequence: TGTGCCAGCAGCCCCCCTGGCGGAGGTGTTAACTATGGCTACACCTTC.

V usage is TRBV6-1 and J usage is TRBJ2-1; 10 positions match TRBD1. The germline gives CDR1 MNHNS, CDR2 SASEGT. The CDR3 runs 14 residues. J gave up 8 bases and V 3 bases, and 4 bases lay outside the gene matches. CDR3 sequence (DNA): TGTGCCAGCAGTGAGGGGACAGGGGCGGATGAGCAGTTCTTC. The encoded protein is CASSEGTGADEQFF.

The genes are TRBV5-1 and TRBJ2-5; D unresolved. Germline assignment: CDR1 SGHRS and CDR2 YFSETQ. The V gene lost 0 bases and the J gene lost 4 bases, with 16 bases spanning the gap. The length of the CDR3 is 16 residues. CDR3 protein: CASSLDGNRFGETQYF. CDR3 DNA sequence: TGCGCCAGCAGCTTGGACGGAAACAGATTTGGAGAGACCCAGTACTTC. Full variable domain (rest looked up from reference TRBV5-1 and TRBJ2-5): KAGVTQTPRYLIKTRGQQVTLSCSPISGHRSVSWYQQTPGQGLQFLFEYFSETQRNKGNFPGRFSGRQFSNSRSEMNVSTLELGDSALYLCASSLDGNRFGETQYFGPGTRLLVL.

The V and J genes are TRBV5-4 and TRBJ2-7; D possibly corresponds to TRBD1 (5 bases). The CDR3 length is 14 residues. V dropped 2 bases and J dropped 3 bases, with 12 bases sitting between them. From germline, CDR1 is SGHNT and CDR2 YYREEE (reference sequence). The CDR3 nucleotides read TGTGCCAGCAGCTTTGGGGCCTCGGTCTACGAGCAGTACTTC. This encodes CASSFGASVYEQYF.

This chain connects TRBV19 to TRBJ1-1; 7 bases agree with TRBD1. Germline-derived CDR1 and CDR2 are LNHDA and SQIVND (reference sequence). With 4 bases clipped from V and 2 bases from J, the junction kept 4 bases outside the gene matches. The length of the CDR3 is 14 residues. CDR3: CASSRYRGNTEAFF. CDR3 in DNA: TGTGCCAGTAGTAGATACAGGGGAAACACTGAAGCTTTCTTT. Using reference TRBV19 and TRBJ1-1 for the parts outside the CDR3, the full variable domain is DGGITQSPKYLFRKEGQNVTLSCEQNLNHDAMYWYRQDPGQGLRLIYYSQIVNDFQKGDIAEGYSVSREKKESFPLTVTSAQKNPTAFYLCASSRYRGNTEAFFGQGTRLTVV.

This clone has only a few counts. The chain is built from TRBV7-9 and TRBJ2-5, with a possible D match to TRBD1 (5 bases). The CDR3 sequence is 17 residues long. V lost 5 bases and J lost 5, with 24 bases in between. Germline V gene data show CDR1 as SEHNR and CDR2 as FQNEAQ (reference sequence). As DNA, the CDR3 is TGTGCCAGCAGCCCCACGGACGCAGGGCAGATCGCGGAGACCCAGTACTTC. This translates into CASSPTDAGQIAETQYF.

This chain joins TRBV15 and TRBJ1-3; TRBD1 is a possible D gene (5 bases). Germline CDR1 reads LNHNV; CDR2 reads YYDKDF (reference sequence). V lost 0 bases to trimming and J lost 4 bases, with 10 bases between them. The CDR3 runs 15 residues. The CDR3 reads CATSRDSAGGNTIYF. In DNA form, the CDR3 reads TGTGCCACCAGCAGAGATTCGGCAGGGGGAAACACCATATATTTT.

As to this clone: Other nucleotide sequences in the sample specify the same CDR3. The chain links TRBV18 to TRBJ1-2; D might be TRBD1 (5 bases). There are 13 residues in the CDR3. Germline assignment: CDR1 KGHSH and CDR2 LQKENI. Trimming cost V 3 bases and J 2 bases, with 7 bases left between them. CDR3 nucleotide sequence: TGTGCCAGCTCACCGGACACAAACTATGGCTACACCTTC. It codes for CASSPDTNYGYTF.

The chain carries TRBV7-9 and TRBJ2-1; 8 bases line up with TRBD2. The junction had 7 bases not matched to a gene; V was cut back by 2 bases and J by 1 base. Germline lookup yields CDR1 SEHNR and CDR2 FQNEAQ (reference sequence). The CDR3 extends over 17 amino acids. DNA of the CDR3: TGTGCCAGCAGCTTATTTTTTAGCGGGATTTCCTACAATGAGCAGTTCTTC. Its translation is CASSLFFSGISYNEQFF.

The chain carries TRBV3-1 (or the pseudogene TRBV3-2) and TRBJ1-4; D not certain. The CDR3 spans 14 residues. CDR1 LGHDT and CDR2 YNNKEL come from the germline V gene (reference sequence). Trimming removed 4 bases at V and 6 bases at J, with 12 bases between. This chain's CDR3 is CASSPRGTDEKLFF. CDR3 coding DNA: TGTGCCAGCAGCCCTCGGGGAACGGATGAAAAACTGTTTTTT.

The V call is TRBV11-3, the J call TRBJ2-1, with D unclear. The germline CDR1 and CDR2 sequences are SGHNT and YENEEA. The V and J ends lost 6 bases and 3 bases respectively, with 12 bases between them. CDR3 size: 14 residues. The CDR3 loop is CASRIDNNYNEQFF. CDR3 coding DNA: TGTGCCAGCAGAATTGACAACAACTACAATGAGCAGTTCTTC.

This clone showed up just once. This chain uses TRBV28 with TRBJ2-7, with D possibly being TRBD2 (6 bases). Trimming left V 5 bases short and J 4 bases short, with 15 bases between. Germline V CDR1 and CDR2: MDHEN, SYDVKM. CDR3 length equals 14 residues. CDR3 sequence: CASSSRDSEYEQYF. As DNA, the CDR3 is TGTGCCAGCAGTAGCCGGGACTCCGAATACGAGCAGTACTTC.

The chain carries TRBV7-8 and TRBJ1-1; D perhaps matches TRBD1 (5 bases). Germline V gene data show CDR1 as SGHVS and CDR2 as FQNEAQ. The CDR3 covers 15 residues. The V end lost 1 base, the J end lost 1 base, and 10 bases lay between the germline ends. Here the CDR3 reads CASSLDGGRNTEAFF. CDR3 sequence (DNA): TGTGCCAGCAGCTTAGATGGGGGGAGGAACACTGAAGCTTTCTTT.

This chain joins TRBV11-2 and TRBJ2-3, with 11 positions matching TRBD2. Unmatched junction bases numbered 12, after V lost 1 base and J lost 6 bases. The CDR3 is made up of 18 amino acids. The germline V gene has CDR1 SGHAT and CDR2 FQNNGV. CDR3 region: CASSLARLAGGHADTQYF. CDR3 nucleotides: TGTGCCAGCAGCTTAGCTCGTTTAGCGGGAGGGCATGCGGATACGCAGTATTTT.

This clone was seen once. V gene TRBV27 combines with J gene TRBJ1-1; no clear D gene. Trimming pared 7 bases from V and 3 bases from J, leaving 21 bases between. The germline V gene has CDR1 MNHEY and CDR2 SMNVEV (reference sequence). This CDR3 is built from 16 residues. The CDR3 reads CASTVRASGRYTEAFF. The DNA for the CDR3 is TGTGCCAGCACCGTCAGAGCTAGTGGCAGATACACTGAAGCTTTCTTT.

This chain joins TRBV30 and TRBJ1-1; D gene ambiguous. The CDR3 has 11 residues. V was trimmed by 5 bases and J by 3 bases, leaving 7 bases between them. Germline V lookup: CDR1 GTSNPN, CDR2 SVGIG (reference sequence). Here the CDR3 reads CAWRGYTEAFF. In DNA form, the CDR3 reads TGTGCCTGGCGCGGTTACACTGAAGCTTTCTTT.

CDR3 sequence (DNA): TGCGCCAGCAGCCGGGGGACAGGGTCGAACGAGCAGTACTTC. It yields the protein CASSRGTGSNEQYF. The chain combines TRBV4-3 with TRBJ2-7; TRBD1 matches 9 bases. V lost 4 bases to trimming and J lost 5 bases; unmatched junction nucleotides: 6. In germline, CDR1 is LGHNA, CDR2 YSLEER. The CDR3 spans 14 residues.

The chain employs TRBV18 and TRBJ1-1; D is perhaps TRBD1 (5 bases). Germline CDR1 reads KGHSH; CDR2 reads LQKENI. This CDR3 has 15 amino acids. The V end lost 6 bases, the J end lost 3 bases, and 17 bases lay between the germline ends. Here the CDR3 DNA reads TGTGCCAGCTCCCCCCCCCAGGGTCTGTACACTGAAGCTTTCTTT. It specifies CASSPPQGLYTEAFF.

The genes are TRBV11-2 and TRBJ1-2; a weak D match, TRBD1 (6 bases). Per germline, CDR1 SGHAT and CDR2 FQNNGV. CDR3 length: 16 amino acids. V lost 7 bases to trimming and J lost 2 bases, with 20 bases between them. The CDR3 reads CASTTQGFGLNYGYTF. The DNA of the CDR3 is TGTGCCAGCACCACACAGGGCTTCGGCCTGAACTATGGCTACACCTTC.

This chain joins TRBV6-5 and TRBJ1-1; D gene uncertain. The CDR3 totals 14 residues. V was shortened by 4 bases and J by 2 bases, with 11 bases between the two germline ends. The germline V gene has CDR1 MNHEY and CDR2 SVGAGI. The CDR3 loop reads CASSFRQVNTEAFF. DNA for the CDR3: TGTGCCAGCAGTTTCCGCCAGGTCAACACTGAAGCTTTCTTT.

V is TRBV4-1 and J is TRBJ2-1, with TRBD2 matching over 9 bases. V lost 1 base to trimming and J lost 7 bases; unmatched junction nucleotides: 8. Germline CDR1 is MGHRA and CDR2 is YSYEKL. CDR3 length equals 16 residues. CDR3 nucleotides: TGCGCCAGCAGCCAAGGGCGGGGGGGCCTTTCGAATGAGCAGTTCTTC. Residues: CASSQGRGGLSNEQFF.

This sequence joins TRBV12-3 or TRBV12-4 and TRBJ1-1; tentative D call: TRBD1 (5 bases). Between the trimmed V and J ends, which lost 3 bases and 3 bases, there was a span of 8 bases. The CDR3 totals 13 residues. The CDR3 sequence: CASSFQGDTEAFF. The DNA of the CDR3 is TGTGCCAGCAGTTTCCAAGGGGACACTGAAGCTTTCTTT.

This sequence joins TRBV28 and TRBJ2-5; TRBD2 might be the D (6 bases). The V gene's germline CDR1 is MDHEN and CDR2 SYDVKM. The V and J ends lost 8 bases and 9 bases respectively, with 25 bases between them. The CDR3 extends over 15 amino acids. The CDR3 sequence is CASSFTGELLGAQYF. CDR3 bases: TGTGCCAGCTCCTTTACGGGGGAACTCTTAGGGGCCCAGTACTTC.

The chain carries TRBV6-6 and TRBJ2-3, with no clear D. This CDR3 is 9 amino acids long. Germline loops: CDR1 MNHNY, CDR2 SVGAGI (reference sequence). V gave up 11 bases and J gave up 5 bases, with 5 bases separating them. CDR3 nucleotide sequence: TGTGCCGTCGGAGATACGCAGTATTTT. This encodes CAVGDTQYF.

V is TRBV20-1 and J is TRBJ1-2, with 7 nucleotides matching TRBD1. The CDR3 is 11 residues long. Per the germline V gene, CDR1 is DFQATT and CDR2 is SNEGSKA (reference sequence). Unmatched junction bases numbered 5, after V lost 5 bases and J lost 8 bases. This chain's CDR3 is CSAGTDPGYTF. CDR3 DNA: TGCAGTGCTGGGACAGATCCGGGCTACACCTTC.

This chain joins TRBV11-3 and TRBJ2-1; a possible D gene is TRBD1 (6 bases). The germline CDR1 and CDR2 sequences are SGHNT and YENEEA. The CDR3 sequence is 16 residues long. The V and J ends lost 0 bases and 5 bases respectively, with 14 bases between them. The DNA for the CDR3 is TGTGCCAGCAGCTTAGATGTCACAGGGCTCGACAATGAGCAGTTCTTC. Translating it yields CASSLDVTGLDNEQFF.

The rearrangement links TRBV5-8 to TRBJ1-1; TRBD1 agrees at 12 bases. V was pared by 3 bases and J by 4 bases, with 1 base of the junction left unmatched. This CDR3 contains 14 residues. The germline gives CDR1 SGHTS, CDR2 YDEGEE. CDR3 in DNA: TGTGCCAGCAGCTGGGGACAGGGGGCCACTGAAGCTTTCTTT. Protein: CASSWGQGATEAFF.